This T cell receptor (beta chain) was recovered during a study of vaccination and CD4 T cells after COVID-19. Across the whole study: With a range of 35 to 161, the median interval from diagnosis to drawing post-COVID samples was approximately 100 days.

In regard to this clonotype: Its antigen remains unidentified.

The V end was cut by 4 bases, the J end by 5 bases, with 6 bases between. CDR1 is SGHAT, CDR2 FQNNGV, per germline. The CDR3 is 12 residues long. Documented time point: late sampling 161 to 241 days after vaccination in a few convalescent patients. Indicated treatment: roughly ten-day PBMC culture with coronavirus spike peptide pools or control peptides (ViraFEST assay). The assay that was used to sequence DNA from cultured CD4+ T cells was the Oncomine TCR Beta short-read assay. TCRdb reprocessed the PCR reads via MiXCR and lists one record per CDR3 protein. The sample has 25,000 or so distinct CDR3 sequences, approximately 40% seen once.

This specimen was CD4+ T cells from blood, cultured in vitro, taken about 7 months after SARS-CoV-2 vaccination. The chain is built from TRBV11-2 and TRBJ1-5; perhaps TRBD1 as D (5 bases). This sequence was found in a human donor who had recovered from COVID-19. CDR3 in amino acids: CASSWGDQPQHF. The CDR3 bases are TGTGCCAGCAGCTGGGGGGATCAGCCCCAGCATTTT.